This T cell receptor beta chain was found in a study of blood T cell repertoires in COVID-19 (dated by TCRdb to the early 2020s). Looking at the study overall: The collaborator samples originated in the United States, Italy and Spain and spanned the acute and convalescent phases of COVID-19. The prospective study material was composed of cDNA or gDNA derived from T cells, B-cell-depleted T cells, or PBMCs. A de-identified subject ID, COVID-19 status, age in years and sex were almost always included in the sample metadata. Where available, HLA class I and class II types were obtained from metadata supplied by the sample provider rather than from assay-based typing. Deeply sampled blood TCRbeta repertoires from subjects exposed to, actively infected with, or recovered from COVID-19 were included in the dataset. The repertoires were released in a freely available public database meant as a resource for research on the immune response to SARS-CoV-2. The samples were drawn from the first 160 participants of the ongoing ImmuneRACE study and from over 950 subjects provided by 6 global collaborators. The investigation overall reported the following: How much clinical and demographic metadata was included differed by source and by participant, and the metadata was provided uncurated.

TCRbeta CDR3 regions were amplified from genomic DNA using the immunoSEQ Assay, a bias-controlled multiplex PCR. Concerning the study's data processing: Nucleated cell counts per sample were estimated from amplification of reference gene primers within the assay. Sequence reads were collapsed and filtered to measure the absolute abundance of every unique TCRbeta CDR3 rearrangement. For each sample, productive Simpson clonality was calculated as the square root of Simpson's diversity index over productive rearrangements. TCRdb limited this immuneACCESS table to in-frame rearrangements with V and J called. A share of clones is missing; checked studies link under half to unresolved V genes, and the rest is unexplained. V and J calls plus clone size are reproduced from that table; the DNA served to infer D and trimming. The sample records about 250,000 clones, 80% to 90% of which are singletons. Approximately 6.6% of the sample belongs to the ten largest clones.

As concerns this clone: Its specific antigen is unknown. No base qualities exist here, and no much larger clone lies one base off it.

Participants in the prospective study were aged roughly 18 to 89 years, lived in about two dozen United States geographic areas, and enrolled through a virtual design. In the prospective study, cohorts were assigned on the basis of participant-reported clinical history obtained from a screening survey and a study questionnaire. Exposed participants had been in contact, within 2 weeks of entering the study, with a person who had a PCR-confirmed or clinician-diagnosed case of COVID-19. Mobile phlebotomists in the prospective study collected whole blood, serum and a nasopharyngeal or oropharyngeal swab from every participant. Additional blood draws and questionnaires over an approximately two-month period could optionally be provided by prospective study participants. Prospective study blood samples were shipped either frozen or at room temperature before DNA extraction. The sequenced sample consisted of PBMCs or T cells enriched from blood (not recorded which). This sequence was found in a woman between 50 and 59 years old who had been exposed to COVID-19.

The CDR3 here reads CASSFPRGDTQYF. DNA sequence: TGCGCCAGCAGCTTTCCCCGAGGGGATACGCAGTATTTT. The chain is assembled from TRBV5-1 and TRBJ2-3, with a weak D call of TRBD2 (5 bases match). Trimming takes 2 bases from V and 6 bases from J, and the germline ends sit 10 bases apart. The germline V gene specifies SGHRS as CDR1 and YFSETQ as CDR2. The CDR3 has 13 amino acids, counting the end cysteine and phenylalanine. This entry keeps only the CDR3 DNA: 39 bases, framed from base 1.